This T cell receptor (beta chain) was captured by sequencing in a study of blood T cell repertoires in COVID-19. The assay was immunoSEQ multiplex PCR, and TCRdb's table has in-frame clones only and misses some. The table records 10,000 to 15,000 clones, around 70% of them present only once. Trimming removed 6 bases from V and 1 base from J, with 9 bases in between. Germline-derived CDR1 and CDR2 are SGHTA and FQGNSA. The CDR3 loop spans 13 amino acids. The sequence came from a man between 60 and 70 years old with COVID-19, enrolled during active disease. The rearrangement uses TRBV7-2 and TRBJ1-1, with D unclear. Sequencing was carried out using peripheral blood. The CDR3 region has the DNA TGTGCCAGCAGTTTCCGGAGGAACACTGAAGCTTTCTTT. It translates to CASSFRRNTEAFF.